This T cell receptor beta chain is from a study of blood T cell repertoires in COVID-19. Study background: The origin of the acute and convalescent COVID-19 samples was the United States, Italy and Spain.

Points on this clone: The junction and the germline gene differ at one end; a read error may be behind it.

Looked up from germline, CDR1 is KGHSH and CDR2 is LQKENI. The CDR3 has 14 residues. Profiled with immunoSEQ multiplex PCR; TCRdb holds only in-frame clones, not every one. Found here are about 110,000 clones, about two thirds of them singletons; the top ten hold around 1.7%. The chain carries TRBV18 and TRBJ1-1, with 7 nucleotides matching TRBD1. This receptor was obtained from a woman aged 40 to 50 with acute or convalescent COVID-19. Sample: peripheral blood. For the CDR3, the DNA is TGTGCCAGCTCACCCTCCCGGGACAGAGATGAAGCTTTTTTT. Its protein product is CASSPSRDRDEAFF.